Below are 22 T cell receptor beta chains sequenced from a single sample in a study of blood T cell repertoires in COVID-19. Profiled with immunoSEQ multiplex PCR; TCRdb holds only in-frame clones, not every one. The sample lists 140,000 to 150,000 clones, roughly 82% seen once, with 10% to 13% in the top ten. Input material: peripheral blood. All receptors come from a man between 60 and 75 years old with active or convalescent COVID-19.

The chain carries TRBV6-2 or TRBV6-3 and TRBJ1-1; D not certain. This CDR3 is 15 amino acids long. The germline V and J ends were trimmed by 2 bases and 0 bases, with 10 bases remaining between them. The germline CDR1 and CDR2 sequences are MNHEY and SVGEGT. The CDR3 DNA is TGTGCCAGCAGTTACGAAGAGGGAGTGAACACTGAAGCTTTCTTT. Protein product: CASSYEEGVNTEAFF.

The DNA of the CDR3 is TGTGCCAGCAGCACAGTACCTAATGAAAAACTGTTTTTT. Its protein is CASSTVPNEKLFF. The chain links TRBV12-3 or TRBV12-4 to TRBJ1-4, with D uncertain. The CDR3 runs to 13 residues. V lost 6 bases, J lost 3 bases, and 8 bases lay in between.

The chain combines TRBV13 with TRBJ1-2; a weak D match, TRBD1 (5 bases). The CDR3 runs 13 residues. Trimming took 4 bases from V and 0 from J, leaving 6 bases between them. The V gene's germline CDR1 is PRHDT and CDR2 FYEKMQ (reference sequence). CDR3 bases: TGTGCCAGCAGCTCGACAGCTAACTATGGCTACACCTTC. This codes for CASSSTANYGYTF.

The CDR3 region is CASSSSGRLETQYF. The DNA for the CDR3 is TGTGCCAGCAGTTCTAGCGGGAGGCTTGAGACCCAGTACTTC. The rearrangement uses TRBV27 and TRBJ2-5; TRBD2 matches at 11 bases. This CDR3 has 14 amino acids. Germline V gene sequence: CDR1 MNHEY, CDR2 SMNVEV (reference sequence). The ends lost 4 bases at V and 5 bases at J; junction bases unmatched: 3.

The chain recombines TRBV29-1 with TRBJ2-2, with D perhaps TRBD2 (6 bases). The length of the CDR3 is 12 residues. V lost 4 bases, J lost 8 bases, and 11 bases lay in between. Germline V gene data show CDR1 as SQVTM and CDR2 as ANQGSEA. In DNA form, the CDR3 reads TGCAGCGTTGGGACTACCATGGGGGAGCTGTTTTTT. Translated: CSVGTTMGELFF.

The V call is TRBV19, the J call TRBJ2-2; tentatively, D is TRBD1 (6 bases). The V gene's germline CDR1 is LNHDA and CDR2 SQIVND (reference sequence). This CDR3 has 17 residues. Trimming pared 1 base from V and 6 bases from J, leaving 18 bases between. This CDR3 reads CASSIVSPSGVPGELFF. CDR3 sequence (DNA): TGTGCCAGTAGTATAGTAAGCCCGTCAGGGGTCCCCGGGGAGCTGTTTTTT.

The chain recombines TRBV6-2 or TRBV6-3 with TRBJ1-6; a weak D match, TRBD1 (6 bases). CDR1 MNHEY and CDR2 SVGEGT come from the germline V gene. This CDR3 contains 15 residues. The V end lost 5 bases, the J end lost 4 bases, and 12 bases lay between the germline ends. The CDR3 DNA sequence: TGTGCCAGCAGTCGAAAGGGGGATTATAATTCACCCCTCCACTTT. The encoded protein is CASSRKGDYNSPLHF.

The chain employs TRBV11-2 and TRBJ2-5; D gene unclear. This CDR3 contains 18 residues. V was pared by 0 bases and J by 5 bases, with 22 bases between. Per the germline V gene, CDR1 is SGHAT and CDR2 is FQNNGV. This CDR3 is CASSLDMTPLNWAETQYF. DNA of the CDR3: TGTGCCAGCAGCTTAGATATGACCCCTCTGAACTGGGCTGAGACCCAGTACTTC.

V gene TRBV27 combines with J gene TRBJ1-5; 7 bases are a match to TRBD1. Germline CDR1 MNHEY, CDR2 SMNVEV (reference sequence). The V and J ends lost 5 bases and 11 bases, in that order; junction bases with no gene match: 9. This CDR3 spans 13 amino acids. The CDR3 DNA reads TGTGCCAGCAGTCAAACAGGGGTGTCAGCCCAGCATTTT. Translation: CASSQTGVSAQHF.

The table lists this clone with a count of one. The chain links TRBV4-3 to TRBJ2-2; the D gene is possibly TRBD2 (5 bases). The CDR3 spans 16 residues. Germline V lookup: CDR1 LGHNA, CDR2 YSLEER. The V end lost 2 bases, the J end lost 2 bases, and 12 bases lay between the germline ends. Written as DNA, the CDR3 is TGCGCCAGCAGCCAATTCTCGGGGTTAAACACCGGGGAGCTGTTTTTT. This gives the protein CASSQFSGLNTGELFF.

The chain combines TRBV24-1 with TRBJ2-2; 7 bases align to TRBD1. The CDR3 spans 13 residues. Germline values: CDR1 KGHDR, CDR2 SFDVKD. V was clipped by 10 bases and J by 4 bases; unmatched bases: 5. CDR3 nucleotides: TGTGCCACAAAATACAGGGGCACCGGGGAGCTGTTTTTT. Translation gives CATKYRGTGELFF.

V usage is TRBV27 and J usage is TRBJ2-5; the D is unclear. V lost 4 bases, J lost 5 bases, and 14 bases lay in between. The CDR3 loop spans 14 amino acids. Germline loops: CDR1 MNHEY, CDR2 SMNVEV (reference sequence). CDR3 nucleotide sequence: TGTGCCAGCAGTTCACACCCCTCCGTGGAGACCCAGTACTTC. Its protein product is CASSSHPSVETQYF.

This chain links TRBV5-4 with TRBJ2-1, with 7 bases lining up with TRBD1. Trimming at V came to 4 bases and at J to 2 bases, leaving 6 bases not matched to a gene. The CDR3 contains 15 residues. Germline-derived CDR1 and CDR2 are SGHNT and YYREEE (reference sequence). CDR3 in DNA: TGTGCCAGCAGCCGTGACAGGGACCCCTACAATGAGCAGTTCTTC. Protein: CASSRDRDPYNEQFF.

V usage is TRBV6-5 and J usage is TRBJ1-2; D call uncertain. The V gene lost 0 bases and the J gene lost 5 bases, with 13 bases spanning the gap. Germline assignment: CDR1 MNHEY and CDR2 SVGAGI. The CDR3 runs to 15 residues. CDR3: CASSYSVHTAYGYTF. CDR3 DNA sequence: TGTGCCAGCAGTTACTCGGTTCACACCGCTTATGGCTACACCTTC.

This clone is a singleton in its sample. The chain has TRBV7-6 and TRBJ2-5, with D possibly TRBD2 on 7 matching bases. The CDR3 length is 16 residues. Germline V gene lookup returns CDR1 SGHVS and CDR2 FNYEAQ. V lost 2 bases and J lost 0, with 13 bases in between. CDR3 protein: CASSLSSGGDQETQYF. The CDR3 bases are TGTGCCAGCAGCTTAAGTTCGGGGGGCGACCAAGAGACCCAGTACTTC.

V usage is TRBV5-1 and J usage is TRBJ2-7; D is undetermined. Deletions cut 0 bases from V and 0 bases from J, with 10 bases between. The CDR3 has 15 residues. CDR1 and CDR2 (germline): SGHRS, YFSETQ. The CDR3, as DNA: TGCGCCAGCAGCTTGGGAGGCGGCAGCTCCTACGAGCAGTACGTC. It codes for CASSLGGGSSYEQYV.

This clone was recorded a few times. The chain employs TRBV2 and TRBJ2-1; 7 nucleotides line up with TRBD1. V shed 6 bases, J shed 4 bases, and the junction held 6 bases outside the gene matches. This CDR3 is built from 14 residues. Germline assignment: CDR1 SNHLY and CDR2 FYNNEI. The CDR3 protein is CASRTTGVYNEQFF. DNA of the CDR3: TGTGCCAGCAGGACCACAGGGGTTTACAATGAGCAGTTCTTC.

The chain is built from TRBV6-4 and TRBJ2-2; 8 nucleotides align to TRBD2. Germline V gene data show CDR1 as MRHNA and CDR2 as SNTAGT. V lost 3 bases, J lost 3 bases, and 9 bases stayed unmatched. The length of the CDR3 is 17 residues. In DNA form, the CDR3 reads TGTGCCAGCAGTGAAGGGGGAGTAGCGGGACACACCGGGGAGCTGTTTTTT. It encodes CASSEGGVAGHTGELFF.

The genes are TRBV19 and TRBJ1-1; tentative D call: TRBD1 (6 bases). Germline V gene data show CDR1 as LNHDA and CDR2 as SQIVND (reference sequence). The CDR3 covers 14 residues. Trimming removed 3 bases at V and 4 bases at J, with 12 bases between. The CDR3 coding sequence is TGTGCCAGTAGTATTGCGAGCAGGGGCACTGAAGCTTTCTTT. This encodes CASSIASRGTEAFF.

The sample holds a few counts of this clone. The chain couples TRBV15 to TRBJ2-1; tentatively, D is TRBD2 (5 bases). Germline loops: CDR1 LNHNV, CDR2 YYDKDF (reference sequence). There are 16 residues in the CDR3. The germline V and J ends were trimmed by 0 bases and 9 bases, with 18 bases remaining between them. CDR3 bases: TGTGCCACCAGCAGAGAGGGAACCACCGCCCGGGGTGAGCAGTTCTTC. It specifies CATSREGTTARGEQFF.

The gene calls are TRBV7-2 and TRBJ2-3; 11 positions agree with TRBD2. V shed 0 bases, J shed 3 bases, and the junction held 2 bases outside the gene matches. Germline loops: CDR1 SGHTA, CDR2 FQGNSA. The CDR3 sequence is 16 residues long. DNA for the CDR3: TGTGCCAGCAGCTTAGCTAGCGGGAGGGTGACAGATACGCAGTATTTT. Translated, it gives CASSLASGRVTDTQYF.

The chain couples TRBV7-2 to TRBJ2-2, with 10 bases fitting TRBD2. The J segment lost 3 bases and the V segment lost 3 bases, leaving 4 bases of the junction unmatched. CDR3 length: 16 residues. Germline CDR1 is SGHTA and CDR2 is FQGNSA. Written as DNA, the CDR3 is TGTGCCAGCAGCTTTCTAGCGGGAGTGGACACCGGGGAGCTGTTTTTT. This encodes CASSFLAGVDTGELFF.